This entry concerns a single T cell receptor (beta chain). The target antigen is unknown. This entry is derived from a study of cytomegalovirus exposure and HLA in healthy donors. General study points: Diagnosis of cytomegalovirus status made by the classifier reportedly showed high specificity and sensitivity. When a later analysis compared HLA-associated TCR beta chains with equally common others, the HLA-associated chains turned out to be more clonally expanded and to have lower generation probabilities.

The J segment lost 1 base and the V segment lost 6 bases, leaving 5 bases of the junction unmatched. CDR1 is SGHRS, CDR2 YFSETQ, per germline. The CDR3 has 14 amino acids. With 60 Vbeta and 13 Jbeta primers, the PCR was carried out. Libraries were prepared by immunoSEQ multiplex PCR; TCRdb keeps only in-frame clonotypes and omits some of them. The sample lists about 94,000 clones; around 84% were seen once. The sequenced sample consisted of PBMCs. The rearrangement joins TRBV5-1 to TRBJ2-3; 7 positions agree with TRBD2. This clonotype was sampled from a human donor in good health. The CDR3 here is CASNGGGGTDTQYF. CDR3 DNA sequence: TGCGCCAGCAATGGTGGGGGGGGCACAGATACGCAGTATTTT.